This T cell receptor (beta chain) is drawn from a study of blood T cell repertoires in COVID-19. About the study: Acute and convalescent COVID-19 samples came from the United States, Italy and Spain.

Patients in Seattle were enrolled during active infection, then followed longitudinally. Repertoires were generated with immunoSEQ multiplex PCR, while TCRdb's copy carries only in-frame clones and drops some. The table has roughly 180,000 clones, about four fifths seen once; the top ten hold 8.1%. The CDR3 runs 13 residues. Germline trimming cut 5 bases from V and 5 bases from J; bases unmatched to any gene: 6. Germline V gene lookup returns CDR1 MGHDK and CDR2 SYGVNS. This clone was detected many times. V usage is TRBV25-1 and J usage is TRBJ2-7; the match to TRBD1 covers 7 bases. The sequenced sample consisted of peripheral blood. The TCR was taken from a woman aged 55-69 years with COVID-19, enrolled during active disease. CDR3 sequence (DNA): TGTGCCAGCAGTTTACAGGGGATCAACGAGCAGTACTTC. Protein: CASSLQGINEQYF.